The 32 T cell receptor beta chains given below trace back to one sample, sequenced in a study of technical replicates of blood from a handful of donors. Generated by immunoSEQ multiplex PCR, the TCRdb table keeps only in-frame clones and is missing some. The sample holds 84,000 or so clones, about 93% seen once. Sequenced: T cells isolated from PBMCs. All receptors come from a human donor in good health.

The chain combines TRBV25-1 with TRBJ2-3; 10 bases agree with TRBD2. From germline, CDR1 is MGHDK and CDR2 SYGVNS. The CDR3 has 18 residues. The V gene end was trimmed by 4 bases and the J gene end by 4 bases; junction bases not matched to a gene: 14. CDR3 in amino acids: CASSGLAGAHEESDTQYF. For the CDR3, the DNA is TGTGCCAGCAGTGGGCTAGCGGGGGCCCACGAAGAGTCAGATACGCAGTATTTT.

The rearrangement uses TRBV5-1 and TRBJ2-5; maybe TRBD1 (6 bases). Germline CDR1 SGHRS, CDR2 YFSETQ. CDR3 size: 13 residues. Deletions cut 7 bases from V and 5 bases from J, with 15 bases between. In DNA form, the CDR3 reads TGCGCCAGCGGCCCCGGGACATCGGAGACCCAGTACTTC. Translated, it gives CASGPGTSETQYF.

The chain combines TRBV9 with TRBJ1-3, with D maybe TRBD1 (5 bases). The V end lost 0 bases, the J end lost 3 bases, and 10 bases lay between the germline ends. Germline V gene sequence: CDR1 SGDLS, CDR2 YYNGEE. CDR3 length: 15 residues. The CDR3 DNA is TGTGCCAGCAGCGTAGGAGACAGCCTTGGAAACACCATATATTTT. Translated: CASSVGDSLGNTIYF.

The rearrangement uses TRBV19 and TRBJ1-3; no clear D gene. With 8 bases removed from V and 0 bases from J, the gap between germline ends came to 8 bases. The CDR3 has 13 residues. Germline-derived CDR1 and CDR2 are LNHDA and SQIVND (reference sequence). The CDR3 protein is CASQRTSGNTIYF. CDR3 bases: TGTGCCAGTCAGCGGACCTCTGGAAACACCATATATTTT.

V and J are TRBV19 and TRBJ1-5; 11 bases agree with TRBD1. Trimming cost V 5 bases and J 7 bases; bases outside gene matches: 7. Per the germline V gene, CDR1 is LNHDA and CDR2 is SQIVND (reference sequence). CDR3 size: 15 residues. DNA of the CDR3: TGTGCCAGTAGTGCTCGGACAGGGGGCAGGCAGCCCCAGCATTTT. Amino acids: CASSARTGGRQPQHF.

The rearrangement uses TRBV19 and TRBJ1-1; D is perhaps TRBD1 (5 bases). The CDR3 totals 12 residues. Germline lookup yields CDR1 LNHDA and CDR2 SQIVND (reference sequence). V was shortened by 7 bases and J by 8 bases, with 14 bases between the two germline ends. CDR3: CASTPPTGEAFF. The CDR3 bases are TGTGCCAGTACCCCACCCACAGGCGAAGCTTTCTTT.

The chain couples TRBV19 to TRBJ2-1; TRBD2 might be the D (5 bases). The germline V gene encodes CDR1 LNHDA and CDR2 SQIVND (reference sequence). The CDR3 totals 15 residues. V lost 9 bases and J lost 6, with 21 bases in between. The CDR3 coding sequence is TGTGCCAGCAAATCTTCGGGGATCCTAAGCAATGAGCAGTTCTTC. It encodes CASKSSGILSNEQFF.

This chain uses TRBV6-5 with TRBJ2-7; D unclear. The CDR3 is made up of 11 amino acids. The germline V gene has CDR1 MNHEY and CDR2 SVGAGI. Trimming took off 6 bases at V and 4 bases at J, with 7 bases between the two ends. This CDR3 reads CASRTPYEQYF. CDR3 nucleotides: TGTGCCAGCAGGACACCTTACGAGCAGTACTTC.

The chain uses TRBV7-2 and TRBJ1-5; D gene ambiguous. Germline loops: CDR1 SGHTA, CDR2 FQGNSA. There are 14 residues in the CDR3. Trimming removed 5 bases at V and 2 bases at J, with 10 bases between. CDR3 amino acids: CASSPRSGNQPQHF. CDR3 DNA: TGTGCCAGCAGCCCTCGGAGTGGCAATCAGCCCCAGCATTTT. Variable domain in full (rest from reference TRBV7-2 and TRBJ1-5): GAGVSQSPSNKVTEKGKDVELRCDPISGHTALYWYRQSLGQGLEFLIYFQGNSAPDKSGLPSDRFSAERTGGSVSTLTIQRTQQEDSAVYLCASSPRSGNQPQHFGDGTRLSIL.

V usage is TRBV7-8 and J usage is TRBJ2-7; D unresolved. The V and J ends lost 3 bases and 3 bases respectively, with 12 bases between them. The CDR3 runs 14 residues. CDR1 is SGHVS and CDR2 is FQNEAQ in the germline V gene. Here the CDR3 DNA reads TGTGCCAGCAGCTTGTCAGCTACTATCTACGAGCAGTACTTC. Encoded protein: CASSLSATIYEQYF.

V gene TRBV19 combines with J gene TRBJ2-2, with D possibly TRBD2 on 6 matching bases. The CDR3 is made up of 16 amino acids. Trimming stripped 0 bases from V and 0 bases from J, with 8 bases between. Germline values: CDR1 LNHDA, CDR2 SQIVND (reference sequence). DNA of the CDR3: TGTGCCAGTAGTATAGATCGCGGGGCGAACACCGGGGAGCTGTTTTTT. Translation: CASSIDRGANTGELFF.

The genes are TRBV7-2 and TRBJ1-1; no definite D call. Trimming shortened V by 3 bases and J by 0 bases, and 5 bases separated the two germline ends. Germline loops: CDR1 SGHTA, CDR2 FQGNSA. This CDR3 has 13 residues. As DNA, the CDR3 is TGTGCCAGCAGCTTTCACATGAACACTGAAGCTTTCTTT. Protein product: CASSFHMNTEAFF.

The V gene is TRBV27, the J gene TRBJ1-2; 10 nucleotides line up with TRBD1. Trimming at V came to 5 bases and at J to 5 bases, leaving 5 bases not matched to a gene. Germline V gene data show CDR1 as MNHEY and CDR2 as SMNVEV (reference sequence). The CDR3 runs 14 residues. In DNA form, the CDR3 reads TGTGCCAGCAGTGAAACGGGACAGGGGTATGGCTACACCTTC. Translating gives CASSETGQGYGYTF.

This chain uses TRBV7-9 with TRBJ2-7; the match to TRBD1 covers 11 bases. V lost 5 bases and J lost 7; bases outside the gene matches: 13. The V gene's germline CDR1 is SEHNR and CDR2 FQNEAQ (reference sequence). CDR3 length equals 16 residues. Written as DNA, the CDR3 is TGTGCCAGCAGCCGAAGTCGGGACAGGGGGGTAGAGGAGCAGTACTTC. It specifies CASSRSRDRGVEEQYF.

The chain has TRBV9 and TRBJ1-1; the D is unclear. The CDR3 covers 13 residues. CDR1 and CDR2 (germline): SGDLS, YYNGEE. Trimming stripped 0 bases from V and 5 bases from J, with 8 bases between. The CDR3 region is CASSVDRSTEAFF. DNA of the CDR3: TGTGCCAGCAGCGTAGATCGGAGTACTGAAGCTTTCTTT.

This sequence joins TRBV19 and TRBJ2-7, with D possibly matching TRBD1 (6 bases). V was shortened by 3 bases and J by 2 bases, with 8 bases between the two germline ends. The germline gives CDR1 LNHDA, CDR2 SQIVND (reference sequence). This CDR3 spans 13 amino acids. The CDR3 here is CASSIRQAYEQYF. CDR3 DNA: TGTGCCAGTAGTATCAGACAGGCCTACGAGCAGTACTTC. The whole variable domain, remainder taken from reference TRBV19 and TRBJ2-7, is DGGITQSPKYLFRKEGQNVTLSCEQNLNHDAMYWYRQDPGQGLRLIYYSQIVNDFQKGDIAEGYSVSREKKESFPLTVTSAQKNPTAFYLCASSIRQAYEQYFGPGTRLTVT.

The J gene is TRBJ1-5, the V gene TRBV5-6; 9 bases map to TRBD1. This CDR3 is 15 amino acids long. The germline CDR1 and CDR2 sequences are SGHDT and YYEEEE. V lost 3 bases to trimming and J lost 5 bases; unmatched junction nucleotides: 6. This chain's CDR3 is CASSYGTGWDQPQHF. Written as DNA, the CDR3 is TGTGCCAGCAGCTACGGGACAGGGTGGGATCAGCCCCAGCATTTT.

The chain links TRBV2 to TRBJ1-2; 8 bases fit TRBD1. The CDR3 consists of 17 residues. Germline values: CDR1 SNHLY, CDR2 FYNNEI. Trimming at V came to 2 bases and at J to 4 bases, leaving 12 bases not matched to a gene. CDR3: CASSEPQGANFPYGYTF. The CDR3 DNA sequence: TGTGCCAGCAGTGAACCCCAGGGGGCGAACTTTCCCTATGGCTACACCTTC.

The chain uses TRBV7-9 and TRBJ2-1, with 10 bases that match TRBD1. With V trimmed by 3 bases and J by 3 bases, 2 bases remained unmatched. The germline V gene has CDR1 SEHNR and CDR2 FQNEAQ (reference sequence). CDR3 length: 15 amino acids. This CDR3 is CASSFGTGVYNEQFF. The CDR3 DNA follows: TGTGCCAGCAGCTTTGGGACAGGGGTCTACAATGAGCAGTTCTTC.

J is TRBJ1-4 and V is TRBV30; the match to TRBD1 covers 8 bases. V lost 3 bases to trimming and J lost 4 bases; unmatched junction nucleotides: 10. The CDR3 is made up of 16 amino acids. Germline V CDR1 and CDR2: GTSNPN, SVGIG (reference sequence). The CDR3 loop reads CAWRILQGASNEKLFF. CDR3 sequence (DNA): TGTGCCTGGAGGATACTCCAGGGGGCCAGTAATGAAAAACTGTTTTTT. Looking up the rest from reference TRBV30 and TRBJ1-4 gives the full variable domain: SQTIHQWPATLVQPVGSPLSLECTVEGTSNPNLYWYRQAAGRGLQLLFYSVGIGQISSEVPQNLSASRPQDRQFILSSKKLLLSDSGFYLCAWRILQGASNEKLFFGSGTQLSVL.

The V and J genes are TRBV25-1 and TRBJ2-7; 8 nucleotides align to TRBD1. Trimming cost V 6 bases and J 6 bases; bases outside gene matches: 7. CDR3 size: 13 residues. Germline CDR1 MGHDK, CDR2 SYGVNS. The CDR3 here is CASSVDRAGEQYF. The CDR3 coding sequence is TGTGCCAGCAGCGTGGACAGGGCCGGCGAGCAGTACTTC.

The V call is TRBV6-1, the J call TRBJ1-2, with TRBD1 identical over 7 bases. The V gene's germline CDR1 is MNHNS and CDR2 SASEGT. This CDR3 is built from 14 residues. V dropped 6 bases and J dropped 6; count of bases not matched to a gene: 10. The CDR3 region is CASSVVGGEDGYTF. Here the CDR3 DNA reads TGTGCCAGCAGCGTCGTAGGGGGCGAGGATGGCTACACCTTC.

The chain recombines TRBV30 with TRBJ1-1, with D possibly being TRBD1 (5 bases). Germline CDR1 GTSNPN, CDR2 SVGIG (reference sequence). This CDR3 comprises 12 residues. Trimming took off 0 bases at V and 7 bases at J, with 9 bases between the two ends. CDR3 loop: CAWSVRRGEAFF. Written as DNA, the CDR3 is TGTGCCTGGAGTGTAAGAAGGGGTGAAGCTTTCTTT.

The chain is built from TRBV6-5 and TRBJ1-5; TRBD1 is a possible D gene (5 bases). This CDR3 contains 13 residues. The germline V and J ends were trimmed by 2 bases and 7 bases, with 9 bases remaining between them. Germline assignment: CDR1 MNHEY and CDR2 SVGAGI. CDR3 region: CASSYRGSQPQHF. The CDR3 region has the DNA TGTGCCAGCAGTTACCGGGGGTCCCAGCCCCAGCATTTT.

The chain combines TRBV7-8 with TRBJ1-2; maybe TRBD1 (5 bases). CDR3 size: 13 residues. Trimming removed 2 bases at V and 12 bases at J, with 16 bases between. Germline V CDR1 and CDR2: SGHVS, FQNEAQ. In nucleotides, the CDR3 is TGTGCCAGCAGCTTACTCTTTATGGACAACAACACCTTC. Protein sequence: CASSLLFMDNNTF.

The rearrangement links TRBV6-6 to TRBJ2-5, with TRBD2 as a possible D gene (6 bases). The CDR3 totals 15 residues. Trimming took 0 bases from V and 1 from J, leaving 9 bases between them. CDR1 is MNHNY and CDR2 is SVGAGI in the germline V gene (reference sequence). The CDR3 DNA follows: TGTGCCAGCAGTTACTCGGGACTGGGCCAAGAGACCCAGTACTTC. This encodes CASSYSGLGQETQYF.

The chain uses TRBV6-1 and TRBJ2-1; TRBD1 matches at 7 bases. CDR1 MNHNS and CDR2 SASEGT come from the germline V gene. The trim removed 6 bases at V and 0 bases at J, leaving 5 bases unmatched. CDR3 length: 15 residues. This CDR3 reads CASRKQGSSYNEQFF. Here the CDR3 DNA reads TGTGCCAGCAGGAAACAGGGGAGCTCCTACAATGAGCAGTTCTTC.

The chain recombines TRBV6-6 with TRBJ2-7; D is unresolved. This CDR3 region has 13 residues. V lost 3 bases to trimming and J lost 0 bases, with 6 bases between them. The germline V gene has CDR1 MNHNY and CDR2 SVGAGI (reference sequence). CDR3 sequence: CASSYASSYEQYF. The CDR3 bases are TGTGCCAGCAGTTATGCGAGCTCCTACGAGCAGTACTTC.

CDR3 in DNA: TGCGCCAGCAGCCAAGATCGCGGGACAGGGGGCTACGAGCAGTACTTC. Its protein product is CASSQDRGTGGYEQYF. This chain joins TRBV4-1 and TRBJ2-7; 11 bases agree with TRBD1. The CDR3 totals 16 residues. V trimming: 0 bases; J trimming: 3 bases; junction bases outside the gene matches: 4. CDR1 is MGHRA, CDR2 YSYEKL, per germline.

The chain has TRBV28 and TRBJ1-1, with D maybe TRBD1 (5 bases). CDR3 size: 14 residues. From germline, CDR1 is MDHEN and CDR2 SYDVKM. V gave up 6 bases and J gave up 6 bases, with 17 bases separating them. The CDR3 sequence is CASSRSQGLAEAFF. CDR3 bases: TGTGCCAGCAGCCGGAGCCAGGGATTAGCTGAAGCTTTCTTT.

The rearrangement links TRBV10-3 to TRBJ1-2; D ambiguous. Germline V gene data show CDR1 as ENHRY and CDR2 as SYGVKD. Trimming shortened V by 0 bases and J by 4 bases, and 12 bases separated the two germline ends. This CDR3 comprises 15 residues. CDR3 protein: CAISESTLRSYGYTF. DNA of the CDR3: TGTGCCATCAGTGAGTCGACCCTGAGGAGCTATGGCTACACCTTC.

This chain links TRBV6-1 with TRBJ1-4, with D possibly TRBD1 on 5 matching bases. Germline V CDR1 and CDR2: MNHNS, SASEGT. The V end was cut by 3 bases, the J end by 10 bases, with 18 bases between. This CDR3 comprises 15 residues. The CDR3 DNA reads TGTGCCAGCAGTGACCCATACCTCAGGGCAAGAAAACTGTTTTTT. It is translated as CASSDPYLRARKLFF.